This TCR beta chain came from a study of tumor-infiltrating lymphocytes in primary liver carcinoma. Study-level background: The cohort consisted of patients whose primary liver carcinoma was surgically resected.

Remarks on this clonotype: One junction end does not reproduce the germline sequence, and a read error may be involved.

The CDR3 has 16 residues. Germline CDR1 is ENHRY and CDR2 is SYGVKD. Unsorted whole blood yielded blood RNA, and germline DNA was extracted as well. No treatment had been given to the patients, who were chronically infected with HBV. Production of TCR beta cDNA used about 500 ng total RNA together with a constant-region primer. Slightly modified ARM-PCR served as the procedure for the TCR beta libraries. These libraries came from three rounds of nested multiplex PCR. Each of the first two PCR rounds ran approximately 10 cycles with TRBV1-TRBV30 forward and C-beta reverse primers. TCRdb recomputed calls from the multiplex PCR reads with MiXCR, one row per CDR3 protein. The sample lists 300,000 to 350,000 distinct CDR3 sequences, 65% seen once, with about 6% in the top ten.

The source material was peripheral blood. The receptor comes from a man aged 40-55 years with primary liver carcinoma and hepatitis B virus infection. This chain connects TRBV10-3 to TRBJ2-7, with 9 nucleotides matching TRBD2. CDR3 DNA: TGTACCATCACATCTAGCGGGAAGGCCAGGGTCTACGAGCAGTACTTC. This translates into CTITSSGKARVYEQYF.